This TCR beta chain appears in the sequencing data of a study of blood T cell repertoires in COVID-19. On the study more broadly: T cells, B-cell-depleted T cells, or PBMCs supplied cDNA or gDNA.

Per the authors' pipeline: Scientists estimated how many nucleated cells there were by amplifying reference gene primers. Sequencing used immunoSEQ multiplex PCR; TCRdb keeps in-frame clones, though not all of them. Clone size and the V and J calls come from that table; the DNA yielded D and trimming. This table has approximately 170,000 clones, 83% appearing once. Cohorts were based on clinical histories the participants reported. CDR1 SGHRS and CDR2 YFSETQ come from the germline V gene. The germline V and J ends were trimmed by 0 bases and 4 bases, with 10 bases remaining between them. This CDR3 region has 14 residues.

V gene TRBV5-1 combines with J gene TRBJ2-5; D is ambiguous. This sequence was found in a woman aged 45-65 years in a cohort exposed to, infected with or recovered from COVID-19 (not recorded which). The sample comprised PBMCs or T cells enriched from blood (not recorded which). CDR3 DNA: TGCGCCAGCAGCTTGGGTGTGGTCGGAGAGACCCAGTACTTC. It codes for CASSLGVVGETQYF.